One sample yielded the 18 T cell receptor beta chains listed below, sequenced in a study of T cell responses to AZD1222 COVID-19 vaccine (dated by TCRdb to the early 2020s). Library construction relied on the immunoSEQ multiplex PCR assay. Not all clones reach the TCRdb copy of this immuneACCESS table, which keeps in-frame sequences only. Checked studies attribute under half of the gap to unresolved V genes and leave the rest unexplained. The sample yields roughly 130,000 clones; around 87% were counted once. The ten top clones hold roughly 1.5% of the sample. This sample's time point label indicates: baseline before first vaccination. The specimen was peripheral blood, collected on day 0 of AZD1222 vaccination. These receptors came from an adult in good health.

The chain recombines TRBV4-2 with TRBJ1-2; D may be TRBD1 (6 bases). Germline assignment: CDR1 LGHNA and CDR2 YNFKEQ. The CDR3 contains 16 residues. With 1 base removed from V and 4 bases from J, the gap between germline ends came to 16 bases. The CDR3 sequence: CASSQVTGSVSYGYTF. CDR3 sequence (DNA): TGTGCCAGCAGCCAAGTCACAGGGTCCGTTTCCTATGGCTACACCTTC.

This chain connects TRBV7-3 to TRBJ1-4; D ambiguous. The CDR3 spans 16 residues. Trimming took off 5 bases at V and 3 bases at J, with 16 bases between the two ends. Looked up from germline, CDR1 is SGHTA and CDR2 is FQGTGA. CDR3 nucleotides: TGTGCCAGCAGCCGACTGCGGAGTTGGCCTAATGAAAAACTGTTTTTT. Its protein product is CASSRLRSWPNEKLFF.

The chain uses TRBV7-9 and TRBJ1-3; D is uncertain. The CDR3 is made up of 15 amino acids. From germline, CDR1 is SEHNR and CDR2 FQNEAQ (reference sequence). V was clipped by 5 bases and J by 4 bases, with 15 bases between them. CDR3 in DNA: TGTGCCAGCAGCCCACCTTGGGGAAAAGGAAACACCATATATTTT. Amino acids: CASSPPWGKGNTIYF. Filled out from reference TRBV7-9 and TRBJ1-3, the complete variable domain reads DTGVSQNPRHKITKRGQNVTFRCDPISEHNRLYWYRQTLGQGPEFLTYFQNEAQLEKSRLLSDRFSAERPKGSFSTLEIQRTEQGDSAMYLCASSPPWGKGNTIYFGEGSWLTVV.

The chain couples TRBV4-3 to TRBJ1-3; D not resolved. Germline lookup yields CDR1 LGHNA and CDR2 YSLEER. V was trimmed by 3 bases and J by 3 bases, leaving 12 bases between them. The CDR3 is 15 residues long. The CDR3 loop is CASSQTHWGGNTIYF. The CDR3 DNA reads as TGCGCCAGCAGCCAGACCCATTGGGGTGGAAACACCATATATTTT.

The rearrangement joins TRBV11-2 to TRBJ1-1; D is unresolved. The V end was cut by 8 bases, the J end by 2 bases, with 9 bases between. There are 12 residues in the CDR3. From germline, CDR1 is SGHAT and CDR2 FQNNGV. The CDR3 nucleotides read TGTGCCAGCGGAAATCTCAACACTGAAGCTTTCTTT. It specifies CASGNLNTEAFF.

The chain uses TRBV24-1 and TRBJ1-2; D gene unclear. Germline V gene lookup returns CDR1 KGHDR and CDR2 SFDVKD. There are 14 residues in the CDR3. Trimming stripped 3 bases from V and 6 bases from J, with 13 bases between. Here the CDR3 DNA reads TGTGCCACCAGTGATCCCCCGCCCGGGAATGGCTACACCTTC. Protein product: CATSDPPPGNGYTF.

The V call is TRBV18, the J call TRBJ2-1; no clear D. The germline V and J ends were trimmed by 4 bases and 2 bases, with 12 bases remaining between them. This CDR3 has 15 amino acids. CDR1 is KGHSH and CDR2 is LQKENI in the germline V gene. CDR3 amino acids: CASSLKDFAYNEQFF. CDR3 DNA: TGTGCCAGCTCACTAAAGGATTTCGCCTACAATGAGCAGTTCTTC.

The J gene is TRBJ1-5, the V gene TRBV19; tentatively, D is TRBD1 (6 bases). The germline V and J ends were trimmed by 5 bases and 1 base, with 15 bases remaining between them. The V gene's germline CDR1 is LNHDA and CDR2 SQIVND (reference sequence). CDR3 size: 16 residues. The CDR3 loop is CASSYTPQGSNQPQHF. CDR3 nucleotides: TGTGCCAGTAGTTATACCCCGCAGGGGAGCAATCAGCCCCAGCATTTT.

Of note for this clone: An end of the junction differs from the germline gene, which may be a read error. The chain is built from TRBV28 and TRBJ2-7; D gene unclear. Germline loops: CDR1 MDHEN, CDR2 SYDVKM. The CDR3 contains 12 residues. CDR3 sequence reads: CASSLYPAASIF. The CDR3 nucleotides are TGTGCCAGCAGTTTATATCCCGCGGCAAGCATATTC.

The chain has TRBV30 and TRBJ1-2, with no clear D. CDR1 is GTSNPN, CDR2 SVGIG, per germline (reference sequence). This CDR3 is 11 amino acids long. The ends were cut back, 6 bases at V and 0 bases at J, with 5 bases in the middle. CDR3 sequence: CACSTNYGYTF. CDR3 nucleotide sequence: TGTGCCTGTTCAACTAACTATGGCTACACCTTC. The full variable domain, in which reference TRBV30 and TRBJ1-2 provide the parts outside the CDR3, is SQTIHQWPATLVQPVGSPLSLECTVEGTSNPNLYWYRQAAGRGLQLLFYSVGIGQISSEVPQNLSASRPQDRQFILSSKKLLLSDSGFYLCACSTNYGYTFGSGTRLTVV.

The chain couples TRBV19 to TRBJ1-2; possible D gene TRBD1, 6 bases. There are 14 residues in the CDR3. V lost 6 bases to trimming and J lost 4 bases, with 15 bases between them. The germline V gene encodes CDR1 LNHDA and CDR2 SQIVND (reference sequence). The CDR3 DNA reads TGTGCCAGTAGCCTCACCGGGACATCCTATGGCTACACCTTC. Its translation is CASSLTGTSYGYTF.

The chain joins TRBV30 to TRBJ1-6; no reliable D call. Trimming stripped 0 bases from V and 0 bases from J, with 6 bases between. Germline CDR1 is GTSNPN and CDR2 is SVGIG (reference sequence). The CDR3 spans 15 residues. CDR3 sequence reads: CAWSVSSSYNSPLHF. The CDR3 DNA sequence: TGTGCCTGGAGTGTCAGTAGCTCCTATAATTCACCCCTCCACTTT.

This clone was recorded once. The gene calls are TRBV18 and TRBJ1-4, with D possibly TRBD1 on 5 matching bases. Trimming shortened V by 6 bases and J by 3 bases, and 20 bases separated the two germline ends. The germline V gene encodes CDR1 KGHSH and CDR2 LQKENI. The CDR3 runs 17 residues. As DNA, the CDR3 is TGTGCCAGCTCCCTCGAGCGTTGGGGGATAGCTAATGAAAAACTGTTTTTT. Its protein is CASSLERWGIANEKLFF.

The chain has TRBV11-2 and TRBJ1-1, with 7 bases fitting TRBD1. Germline V gene sequence: CDR1 SGHAT, CDR2 FQNNGV. Germline trimming cut 4 bases from V and 7 bases from J; bases unmatched to any gene: 9. The CDR3 totals 14 residues. CDR3 bases: TGTGCCAGCAGCTACGGACAGGCGGGGGTTGAAGCTTTCTTT. It translates to CASSYGQAGVEAFF.

The rearrangement uses TRBV6-5 and TRBJ2-7, with D uncertain. Trimming took 4 bases from V and 2 from J, leaving 18 bases between them. The CDR3 sequence is 16 residues long. From germline, CDR1 is MNHEY and CDR2 SVGAGI. The CDR3: CASSSQPRWNAYEQYF. Written as DNA, the CDR3 is TGTGCCAGCAGTTCCCAACCGCGGTGGAATGCCTACGAGCAGTACTTC.

This sequence joins TRBV2 and TRBJ1-5; possible D gene TRBD1, 6 bases. Germline CDR1 reads SNHLY; CDR2 reads FYNNEI. V gave up 0 bases and J gave up 7 bases, with 13 bases separating them. The CDR3 is made up of 15 amino acids. CDR3 residues: CASSEAGGAGQPQHF. The CDR3 DNA is TGTGCCAGCAGTGAAGCGGGGGGCGCGGGGCAGCCCCAGCATTTT.

V is TRBV28 and J is TRBJ1-2, with D hard to call. The CDR3 loop spans 13 amino acids. Trimming took off 6 bases at V and 6 bases at J, with 14 bases between the two ends. Per the germline V gene, CDR1 is MDHEN and CDR2 is SYDVKM. The CDR3 sequence: CASSWRVTDGYTF. In DNA form, the CDR3 reads TGTGCCAGCAGCTGGAGGGTTACGGATGGCTACACCTTC.

The V call is TRBV28, the J call TRBJ1-1, with a weak D call TRBD1 (5 bases). CDR3 size: 13 residues. Germline CDR1 reads MDHEN; CDR2 reads SYDVKM. Trimming removed 8 bases from V and 1 base from J, with 11 bases in between. The DNA for the CDR3 is TGTGCCAGCTGTAGGACACCGAACACTGAAGCTTTCTTT. It codes for CASCRTPNTEAFF.